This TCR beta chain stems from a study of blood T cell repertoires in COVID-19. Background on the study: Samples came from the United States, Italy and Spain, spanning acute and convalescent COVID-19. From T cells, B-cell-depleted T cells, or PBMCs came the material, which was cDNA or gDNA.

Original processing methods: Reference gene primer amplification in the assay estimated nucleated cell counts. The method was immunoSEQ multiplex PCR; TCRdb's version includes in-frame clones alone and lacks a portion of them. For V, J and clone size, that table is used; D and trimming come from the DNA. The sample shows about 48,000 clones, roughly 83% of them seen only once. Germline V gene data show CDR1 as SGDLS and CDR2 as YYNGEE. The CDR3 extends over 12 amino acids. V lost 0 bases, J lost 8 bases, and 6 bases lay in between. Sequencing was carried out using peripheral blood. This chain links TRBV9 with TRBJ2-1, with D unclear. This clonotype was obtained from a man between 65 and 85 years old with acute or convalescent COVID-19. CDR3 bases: TGTGCCAGCAGCGTAGGAGTCGATGAGCAGTTCTTC. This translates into CASSVGVDEQFF.